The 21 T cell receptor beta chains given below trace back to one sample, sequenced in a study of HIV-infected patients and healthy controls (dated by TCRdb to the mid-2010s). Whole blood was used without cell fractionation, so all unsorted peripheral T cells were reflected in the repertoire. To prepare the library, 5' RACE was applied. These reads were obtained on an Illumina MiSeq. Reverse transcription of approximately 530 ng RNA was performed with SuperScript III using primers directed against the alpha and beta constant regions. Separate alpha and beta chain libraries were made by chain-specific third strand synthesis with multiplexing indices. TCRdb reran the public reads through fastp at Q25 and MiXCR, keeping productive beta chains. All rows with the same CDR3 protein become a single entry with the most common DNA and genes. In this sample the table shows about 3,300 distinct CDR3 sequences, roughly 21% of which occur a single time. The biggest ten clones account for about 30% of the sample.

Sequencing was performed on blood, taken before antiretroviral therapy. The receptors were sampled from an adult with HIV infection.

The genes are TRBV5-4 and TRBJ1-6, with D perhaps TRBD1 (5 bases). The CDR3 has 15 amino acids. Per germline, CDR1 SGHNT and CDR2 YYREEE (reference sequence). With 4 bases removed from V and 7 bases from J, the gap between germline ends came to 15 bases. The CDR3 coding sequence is TGTGCCAGCAGCCCGGGGGACCCGCTGAATTCACCCCTCCACTTT. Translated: CASSPGDPLNSPLHF.

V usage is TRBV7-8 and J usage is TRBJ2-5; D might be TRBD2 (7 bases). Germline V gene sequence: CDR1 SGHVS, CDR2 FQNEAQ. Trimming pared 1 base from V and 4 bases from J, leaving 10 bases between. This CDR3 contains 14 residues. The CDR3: CASSLGGGGETQYF. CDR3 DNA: TGTGCCAGCAGCTTAGGGGGAGGGGGAGAGACCCAGTACTTC.

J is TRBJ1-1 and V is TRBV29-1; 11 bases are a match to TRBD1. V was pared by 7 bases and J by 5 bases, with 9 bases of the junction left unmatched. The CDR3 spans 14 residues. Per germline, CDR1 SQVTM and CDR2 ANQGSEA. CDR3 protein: CSASPGTGGTEAFF. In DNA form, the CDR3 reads TGCAGCGCCAGCCCAGGGACAGGGGGGACTGAAGCTTTCTTT.

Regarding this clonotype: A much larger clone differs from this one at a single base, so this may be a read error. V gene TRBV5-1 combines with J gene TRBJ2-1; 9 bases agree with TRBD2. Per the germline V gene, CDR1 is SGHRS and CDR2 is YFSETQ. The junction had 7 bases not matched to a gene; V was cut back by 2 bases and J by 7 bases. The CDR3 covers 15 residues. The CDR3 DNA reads TGCGCCAGCAGCTTCGTGACTAGCGGCCGGAATGAGCAGTTCTTC. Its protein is CASSFVTSGRNEQFF.

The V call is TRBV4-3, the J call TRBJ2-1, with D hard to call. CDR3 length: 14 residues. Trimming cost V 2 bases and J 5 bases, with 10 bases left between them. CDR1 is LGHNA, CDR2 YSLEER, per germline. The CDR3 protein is CASSQKFVDNEQFF. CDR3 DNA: TGCGCCAGCAGCCAAAAATTCGTAGACAATGAGCAGTTCTTC.

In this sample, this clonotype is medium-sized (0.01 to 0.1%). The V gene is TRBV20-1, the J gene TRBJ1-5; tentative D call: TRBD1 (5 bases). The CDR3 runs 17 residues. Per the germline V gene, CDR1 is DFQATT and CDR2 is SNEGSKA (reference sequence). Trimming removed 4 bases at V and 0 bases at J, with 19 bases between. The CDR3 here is CSATLRQTLYSNQPQHF. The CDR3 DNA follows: TGCAGTGCTACCTTACGACAGACTCTCTATAGCAATCAGCCCCAGCATTTT.

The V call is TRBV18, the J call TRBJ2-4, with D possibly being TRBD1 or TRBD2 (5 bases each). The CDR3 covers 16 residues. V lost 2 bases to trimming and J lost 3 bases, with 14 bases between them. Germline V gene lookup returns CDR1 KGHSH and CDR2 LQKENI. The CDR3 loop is CASSPGGTGSKNIQYF. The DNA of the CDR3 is TGTGCCAGCTCACCAGGGGGAACAGGCAGCAAAAACATTCAGTACTTC.

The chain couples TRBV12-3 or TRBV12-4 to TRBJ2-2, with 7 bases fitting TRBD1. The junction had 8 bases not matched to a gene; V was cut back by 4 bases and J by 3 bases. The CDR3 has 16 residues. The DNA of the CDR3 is TGTGCCAGCAGTTCTCACTTGAGGGGGCACACCGGGGAGCTGTTTTTT. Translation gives CASSSHLRGHTGELFF.

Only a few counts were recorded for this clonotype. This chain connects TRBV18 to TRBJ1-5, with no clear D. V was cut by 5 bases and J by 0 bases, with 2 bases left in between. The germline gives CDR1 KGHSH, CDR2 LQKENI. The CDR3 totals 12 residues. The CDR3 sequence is CASSDSNQPQHF. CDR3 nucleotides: TGTGCCAGCTCAGATAGCAATCAGCCCCAGCATTTT.

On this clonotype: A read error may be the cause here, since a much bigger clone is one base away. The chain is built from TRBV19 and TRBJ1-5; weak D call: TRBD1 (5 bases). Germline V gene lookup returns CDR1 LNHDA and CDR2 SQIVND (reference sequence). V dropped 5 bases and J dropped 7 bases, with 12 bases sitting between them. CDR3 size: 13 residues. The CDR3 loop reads CASSVGQGQPQHF. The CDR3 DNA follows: TGTGCCAGTAGTGTGGGCCAGGGACAGCCCCAGCATTTT.

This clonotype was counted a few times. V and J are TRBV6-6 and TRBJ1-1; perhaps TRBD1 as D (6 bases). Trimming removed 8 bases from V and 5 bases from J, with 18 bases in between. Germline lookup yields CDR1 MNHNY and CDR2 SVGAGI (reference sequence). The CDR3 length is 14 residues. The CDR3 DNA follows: TGTGCCAGCTTCGACAGGACCGTTATGACTGAAGCTTTCTTT. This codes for CASFDRTVMTEAFF.

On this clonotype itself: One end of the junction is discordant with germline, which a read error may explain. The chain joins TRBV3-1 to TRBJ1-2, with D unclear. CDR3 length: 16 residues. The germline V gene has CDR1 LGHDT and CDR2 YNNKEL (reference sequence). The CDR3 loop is CASSSRRGNRTYVYTF. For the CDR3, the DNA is TGTGCCAGCAGCTCTCGGCGTGGGAACCGGACCTATGTCTACACCTTC. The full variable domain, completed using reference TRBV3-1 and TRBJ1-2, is DTAVSQTPKYLVTQMGNDKSIKCEQNLGHDTMYWYKQDSKKFLKIMFSYNNKELIINETVPNRFSPKSPDKAHLNLHINSLELGDSAVYFCASSSRRGNRTYVYTFGSGTRLTVV.

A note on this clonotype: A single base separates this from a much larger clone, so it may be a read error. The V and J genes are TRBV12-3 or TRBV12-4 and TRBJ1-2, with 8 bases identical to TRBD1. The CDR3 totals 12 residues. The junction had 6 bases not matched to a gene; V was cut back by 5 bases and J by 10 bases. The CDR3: CASSDRGHVYTF. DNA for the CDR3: TGTGCCAGCAGTGACAGGGGCCATGTCTACACCTTC.

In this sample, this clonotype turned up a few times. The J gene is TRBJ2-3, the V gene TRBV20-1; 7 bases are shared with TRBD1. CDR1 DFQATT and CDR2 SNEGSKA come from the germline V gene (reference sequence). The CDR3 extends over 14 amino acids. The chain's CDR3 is CSLNRGSITDTQYF. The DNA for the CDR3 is TGCAGCTTAAACAGGGGATCGATCACAGATACGCAGTATTTT.

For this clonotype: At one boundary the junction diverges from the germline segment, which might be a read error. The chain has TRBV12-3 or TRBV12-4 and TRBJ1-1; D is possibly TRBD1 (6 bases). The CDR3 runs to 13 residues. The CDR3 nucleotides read TGTGCCAGAAGTTTGGGGGCGAACACTGAAGCTTTCTTT. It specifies CARSLGANTEAFF.

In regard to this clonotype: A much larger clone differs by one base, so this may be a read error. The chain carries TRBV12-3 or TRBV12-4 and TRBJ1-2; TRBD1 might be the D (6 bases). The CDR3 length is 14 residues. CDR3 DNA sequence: TGTTCCAGCAGTCGCCCGGGACAAAACTATGGCTACACCTTC. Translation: CSSSRPGQNYGYTF.

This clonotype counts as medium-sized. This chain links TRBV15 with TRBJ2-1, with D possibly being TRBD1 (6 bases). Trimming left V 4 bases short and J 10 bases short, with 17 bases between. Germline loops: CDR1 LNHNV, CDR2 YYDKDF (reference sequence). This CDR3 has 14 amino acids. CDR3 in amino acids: CATSIGQLSREQFF. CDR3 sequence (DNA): TGTGCCACCAGCATTGGACAGCTATCGCGGGAGCAGTTCTTC.

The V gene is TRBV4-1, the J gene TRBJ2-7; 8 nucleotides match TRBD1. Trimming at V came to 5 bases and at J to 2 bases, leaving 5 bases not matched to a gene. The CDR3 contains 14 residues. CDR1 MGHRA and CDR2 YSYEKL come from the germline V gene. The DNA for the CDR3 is TGCGCCAGCAGCTCGGGACAGGCAGCCTACGAGCAGTACTTC. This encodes CASSSGQAAYEQYF.

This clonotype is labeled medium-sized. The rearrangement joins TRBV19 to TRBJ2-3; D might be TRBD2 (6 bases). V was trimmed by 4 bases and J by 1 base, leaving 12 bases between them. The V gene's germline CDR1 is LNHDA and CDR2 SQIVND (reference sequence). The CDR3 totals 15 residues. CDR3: CASSTGTGGTDTQYF. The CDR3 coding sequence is TGTGCCAGTAGTACCGGGACGGGAGGCACAGATACGCAGTATTTT.

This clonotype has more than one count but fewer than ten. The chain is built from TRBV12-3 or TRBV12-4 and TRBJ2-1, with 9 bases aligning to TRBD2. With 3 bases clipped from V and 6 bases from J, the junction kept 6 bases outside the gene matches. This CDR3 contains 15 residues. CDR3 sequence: CASSLGRGGINEQFF. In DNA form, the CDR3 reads TGTGCCAGCAGTTTGGGGCGGGGGGGCATCAATGAGCAGTTCTTC.

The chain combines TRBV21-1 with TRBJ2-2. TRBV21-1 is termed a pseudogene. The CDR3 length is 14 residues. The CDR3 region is CASSKGTITGELFF. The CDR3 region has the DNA TGTGCCAGCAGCAAAGGGACCATCACCGGGGAGCTGTTTTTT.